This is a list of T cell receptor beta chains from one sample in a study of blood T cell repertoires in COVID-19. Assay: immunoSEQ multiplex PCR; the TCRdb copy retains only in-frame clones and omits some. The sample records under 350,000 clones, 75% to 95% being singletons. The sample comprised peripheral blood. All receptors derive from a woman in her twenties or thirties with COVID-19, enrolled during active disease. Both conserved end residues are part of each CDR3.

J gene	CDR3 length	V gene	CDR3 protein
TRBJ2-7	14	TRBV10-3	CAISEDRVMYEQYF
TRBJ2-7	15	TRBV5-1	CASSLDRAGLGEQYF
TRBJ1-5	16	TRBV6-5	CASSYSWDRGRQPQHF
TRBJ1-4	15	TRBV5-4	CASSPGSSTNEKLFF
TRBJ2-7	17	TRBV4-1	CASSLLAGGQGSYEQYF
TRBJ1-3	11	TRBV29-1	CSVAQGNTIYF
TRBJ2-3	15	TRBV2	CASSERGTGLNTQYF
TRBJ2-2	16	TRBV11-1	CASRLGLDRGTGELFF
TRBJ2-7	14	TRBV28	CASSGETRGSEQYF
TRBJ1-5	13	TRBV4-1	CASSQAGQQPQHF
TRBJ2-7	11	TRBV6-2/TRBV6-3	CASSDFYEQYF
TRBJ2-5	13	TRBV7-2	CASSKGQGETQYF
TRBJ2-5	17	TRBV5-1	CASSDGQNSGRRETQYF
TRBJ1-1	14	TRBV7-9	CASSSGLRNTEAFF
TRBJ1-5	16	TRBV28	CASSPPGGQGGQPQHF
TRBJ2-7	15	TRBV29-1	CSVEEAGAVSYEQYF
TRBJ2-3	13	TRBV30	CAWSVDYSDTQYF
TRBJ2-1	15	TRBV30	CAWQLGGLAGEEQFF
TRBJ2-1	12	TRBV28	CASSYREGEQFF
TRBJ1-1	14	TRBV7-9	CASTTAGGVTEAFF
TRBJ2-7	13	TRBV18	CASSPTSGNEQYF
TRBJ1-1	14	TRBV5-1	CASSLSSVNTEAFF
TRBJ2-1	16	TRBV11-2	CASSLGGLSSYNEQFF
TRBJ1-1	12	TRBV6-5	CASSFGGTEAFF
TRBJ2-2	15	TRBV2	CASSGQGLDTGELFF
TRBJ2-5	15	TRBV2	CASSPLADHRGAQYF
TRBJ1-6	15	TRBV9	CASSGGTGDNSPLHF
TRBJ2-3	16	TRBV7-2	CASSLVQGSRTDTQYF
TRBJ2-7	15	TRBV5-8	CASSLWAGGTYEQYF
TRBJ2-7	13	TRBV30	CAWSHGGGHPQYF
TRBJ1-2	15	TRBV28	CASSSLFDRAYGYTF
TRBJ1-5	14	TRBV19	CASSSGGMNQPQHF
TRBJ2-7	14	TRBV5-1	CASSSPGQGGEQYF
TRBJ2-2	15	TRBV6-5	CASSYDRVGTGELFF
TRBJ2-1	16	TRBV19	CASSFPRLAGVSEQFF
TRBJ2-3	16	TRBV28	CASSLVTASLTDTQYF
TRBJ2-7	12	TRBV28	CASRVTGDEQYF
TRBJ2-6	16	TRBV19	CASSMGGDSGANVLTF
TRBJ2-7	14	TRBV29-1	CSVARGGGAYEQYF
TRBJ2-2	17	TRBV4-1	CASSQGLAGGGTGELFF